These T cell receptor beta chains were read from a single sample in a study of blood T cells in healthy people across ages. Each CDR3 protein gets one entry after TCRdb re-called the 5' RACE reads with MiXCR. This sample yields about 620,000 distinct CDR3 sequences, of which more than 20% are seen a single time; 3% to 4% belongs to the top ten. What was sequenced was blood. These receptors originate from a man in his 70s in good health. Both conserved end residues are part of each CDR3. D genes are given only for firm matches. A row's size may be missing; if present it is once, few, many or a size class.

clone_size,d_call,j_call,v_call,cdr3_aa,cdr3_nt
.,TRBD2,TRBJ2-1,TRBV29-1,CSVEDLWTSGYNEQFF,TGCAGCGTTGAAGACCTTTGGACTAGCGGCTACAATGAGCAGTTCTTC
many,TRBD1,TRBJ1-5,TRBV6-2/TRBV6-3,CASRTGYQPQHF,TGTGCCAGCCGGACAGGGTATCAGCCCCAGCATTTT
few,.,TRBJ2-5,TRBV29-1,CSVGLGTQETQYF,TGCAGCGTTGGGTTGGGGACGCAAGAGACCCAGTACTTC
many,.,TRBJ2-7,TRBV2,CASSELNYEQYF,TGTGCCAGCAGTGAATTAAACTACGAGCAGTACTTC
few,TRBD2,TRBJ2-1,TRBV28,CASSSQLAEAYNEQFF,TGTGCCAGCAGTTCACAACTAGCGGAAGCCTACAATGAGCAGTTCTTC
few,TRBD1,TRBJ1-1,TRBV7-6,CASSLEATGQASNTEAFF,TGTGCCAGCAGCTTAGAAGCAACTGGACAGGCATCGAACACTGAAGCTTTCTTT
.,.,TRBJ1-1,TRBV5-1,CASSDRQGRAEAFF,TGCGCCAGCAGCGACAGGCAGGGCAGGGCTGAAGCTTTCTTT
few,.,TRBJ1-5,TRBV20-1,CSAGHSSNQPQHF,TGCAGTGCTGGTCACTCGTCTAATCAGCCCCAGCATTTT
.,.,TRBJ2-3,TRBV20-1,CSARRDFTDTQYF,TGCAGTGCTAGGAGGGACTTCACAGATACGCAGTATTTT
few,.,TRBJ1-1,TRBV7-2,CASSLASGYRSTEAFF,TGTGCCAGCAGCTTAGCATCGGGTTACAGGAGCACTGAAGCTTTCTTT
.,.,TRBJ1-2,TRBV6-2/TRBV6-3,CASSYSTNYGYTF,TGTGCCAGCAGTTACTCAACGAACTATGGCTACACCTTC
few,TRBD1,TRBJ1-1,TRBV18,CASSPPGQGAEAFF,TGTGCCAGCTCACCACCGGGACAGGGGGCTGAAGCTTTCTTT
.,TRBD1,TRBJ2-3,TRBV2,CASRHRTGASTDTQYF,TGTGCCAGCAGGCACCGGACAGGGGCTAGCACAGATACGCAGTATTTT
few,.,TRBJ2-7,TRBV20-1,CSASPRGASYEQYF,TGCAGTGCTAGTCCCAGGGGGGCTTCCTACGAGCAGTACTTC
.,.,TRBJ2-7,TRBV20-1,CSATGTVSYEQYF,TGCAGTGCTACCGGGACTGTCTCCTACGAGCAGTACTTC
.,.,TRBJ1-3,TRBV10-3,CAISEGRGSGNTIYF,TGTGCCATCAGTGAAGGCAGGGGCTCTGGAAACACCATATATTTT
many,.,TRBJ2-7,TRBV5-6,CASRLDDYEQYF,TGTGCCAGCAGACTGGACGACTACGAGCAGTACTTC
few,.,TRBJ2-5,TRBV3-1,CASSQISETQYF,TGTGCCAGCAGCCAAATATCGGAGACCCAGTACTTC
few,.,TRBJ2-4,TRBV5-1,CASSFNGGLNIQYF,TGCGCCAGCAGCTTTAATGGGGGGTTGAACATTCAGTACTTC
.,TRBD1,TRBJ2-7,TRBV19,CASSPGTGTFNEQYF,TGTGCCAGTAGTCCCGGGACAGGGACTTTCAACGAGCAGTACTTC
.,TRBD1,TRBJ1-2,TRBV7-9,CASSPGQGEGGYTF,TGTGCCAGCAGCCCGGGACAGGGGGAAGGTGGCTACACCTTC
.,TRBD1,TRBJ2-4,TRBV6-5,CASSHRSGGATKNIQYF,TGTGCCAGCAGCCATCGGTCAGGGGGCGCAACCAAAAACATTCAGTACTTC
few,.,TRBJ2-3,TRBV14,CASSQGLAGWEDTQYF,TGTGCCAGCAGCCAAGGCCTGGCAGGATGGGAGGATACGCAGTATTTT
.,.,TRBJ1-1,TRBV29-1,CSVAGWRATEAFF,TGCAGCGTGGCAGGGTGGAGGGCGACTGAAGCTTTCTTT
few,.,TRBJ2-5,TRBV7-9,CASSLRWGSETQYF,TGTGCCAGCAGCTTAAGGTGGGGATCCGAGACCCAGTACTTC
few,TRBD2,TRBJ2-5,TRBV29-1,CSVAGTSGSQETQYF,TGCAGCGTTGCAGGGACTAGCGGGAGCCAAGAGACCCAGTACTTC
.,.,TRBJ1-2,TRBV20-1,CSAGTGRVNYGYTF,TGCAGTGCAGGGACCGGACGGGTTAACTATGGCTACACCTTC
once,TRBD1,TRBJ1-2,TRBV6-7,CASRVTGVNIYGYTF,TGTGCCAGCAGGGTAACAGGGGTAAACATCTATGGCTACACCTTC
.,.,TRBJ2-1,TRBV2,CASSVDTHNEQFF,TGTGCCAGCAGTGTGGACACTCACAATGAGCAGTTCTTC
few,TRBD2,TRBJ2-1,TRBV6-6,CANSSLAGAPNEQFF,TGTGCCAACAGTTCCCTAGCGGGGGCCCCCAATGAGCAGTTCTTC
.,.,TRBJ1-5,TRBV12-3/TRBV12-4,CASSLGSGYSNQPQHF,TGTGCCAGCAGTTTAGGATCAGGTTATAGCAATCAGCCCCAGCATTTT
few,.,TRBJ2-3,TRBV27,CASSLGLFSTDTQYF,TGTGCCAGCAGTTTAGGGCTCTTTAGCACAGATACGCAGTATTTT
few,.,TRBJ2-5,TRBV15,CATSRGRVQETQYF,TGTGCCACCAGCAGAGGACGGGTCCAAGAGACCCAGTACTTC
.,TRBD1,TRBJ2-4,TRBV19,CASSTSTGGSDIQYF,TGTGCCAGTAGTACCTCGACAGGGGGCTCGGACATTCAGTACTTC
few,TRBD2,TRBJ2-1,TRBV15,CATSEWTSEYNEQFF,TGTGCCACCAGCGAATGGACTAGCGAGTACAATGAGCAGTTCTTC
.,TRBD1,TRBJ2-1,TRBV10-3,CAISRTGGDEQFF,TGTGCCATCAGTAGGACAGGGGGGGATGAGCAGTTCTTC
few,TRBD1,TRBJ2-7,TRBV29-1,CSAGTGPEEQYF,TGCAGCGCTGGGACAGGGCCGGAAGAGCAGTACTTC
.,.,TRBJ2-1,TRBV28,CASSGFRTSHYNEQFF,TGTGCCAGCAGTGGATTTCGTACCTCCCATTACAATGAGCAGTTCTTC
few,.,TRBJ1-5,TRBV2,CASSEFNSNQPQHF,TGTGCCAGCAGTGAATTCAATAGCAATCAGCCCCAGCATTTT
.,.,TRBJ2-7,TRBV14,CASSQGQASSYEQYF,TGTGCCAGCAGCCAAGGACAGGCAAGCTCCTACGAGCAGTACTTC
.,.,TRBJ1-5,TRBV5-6,CASSFNWNQPQHF,TGTGCCAGCAGCTTCAACTGGAATCAGCCCCAGCATTTT
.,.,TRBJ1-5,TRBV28,CASSLNRDQPQHF,TGTGCCAGCAGTTTAAACAGGGATCAGCCCCAGCATTTT
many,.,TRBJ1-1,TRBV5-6,CASSPQGPMNTEAFF,TGTGCCAGCAGCCCGCAGGGGCCCATGAACACTGAAGCTTTCTTT
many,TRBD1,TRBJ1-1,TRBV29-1,CSVHRGPNTEAFF,TGCAGCGTTCACAGGGGACCGAACACTGAAGCTTTCTTT
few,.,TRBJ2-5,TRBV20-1,CSARGAIFQETQYF,TGCAGTGCTAGAGGGGCGATCTTCCAAGAGACCCAGTACTTC
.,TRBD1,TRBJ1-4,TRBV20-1,CSAKPGQGVEKLFF,TGCAGTGCTAAACCGGGACAGGGGGTTGAAAAACTGTTTTTT
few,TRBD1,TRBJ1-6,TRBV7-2,CASSPRQGSNSPLHF,TGTGCCAGCAGCCCAAGACAGGGGAGCAATTCACCCCTCCACTTT
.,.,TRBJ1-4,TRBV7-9,CASSLDAGKKLFF,TGTGCCAGCAGCTTAGACGCAGGGAAGAAACTGTTTTTT
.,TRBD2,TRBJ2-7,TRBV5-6,CASSLPSGYYEQYF,TGTGCCAGCAGCTTGCCTAGCGGGTATTACGAGCAGTACTTC
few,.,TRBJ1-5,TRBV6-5,CASSYSPGGNQPQHF,TGTGCCAGCAGTTACAGTCCAGGGGGCAATCAGCCCCAGCATTTT
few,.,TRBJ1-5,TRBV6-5,CASSYSWLGLQPQHF,TGTGCCAGCAGTTACTCGTGGCTGGGGCTTCAGCCCCAGCATTTT
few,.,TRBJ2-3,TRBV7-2,CASSLLGPSDTQYF,TGTGCCAGCAGCTTACTCGGTCCGTCGGATACGCAGTATTTT
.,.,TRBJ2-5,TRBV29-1,CSLNWGSETQYF,TGCAGCCTTAATTGGGGGAGCGAGACCCAGTACTTC
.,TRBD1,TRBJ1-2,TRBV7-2,CASSSVAGTVHGYTF,TGTGCCAGCAGCTCCGTAGCCGGGACAGTCCATGGCTACACCTTC
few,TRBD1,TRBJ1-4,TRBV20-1,CSARDLAGGQEKLFF,TGCAGTGCTAGAGACCTGGCAGGGGGCCAAGAAAAACTGTTTTTT
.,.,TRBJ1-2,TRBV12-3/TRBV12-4,CASSLVLGLSNGYTF,TGTGCCAGCAGTTTAGTATTGGGACTGTCTAATGGCTACACCTTC
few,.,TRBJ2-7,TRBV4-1,CASSQEVQAYEQYF,TGCGCCAGCAGCCAAGAAGTACAGGCCTACGAGCAGTACTTC